This TCR beta chain was sequenced in a study of blood T cell repertoires in COVID-19. Study overall: PBMCs, B-cell-depleted T cells, or T cells provided the cDNA or gDNA that made up the material.

CDR3 size: 16 residues. V was clipped by 1 base and J by 1 base, with 13 bases between them. Germline V gene sequence: CDR1 SEHNR, CDR2 FQNEAQ (reference sequence). Participant age was roughly 18 to 90 years, and participants resided in roughly 25 US areas. Cohorts were determined from participant-reported clinical history. Among Cohort 3 donors, those recovered had two negative PCRs, clearance, or symptom resolution. This clone has just a few counts. Assay used: immunoSEQ multiplex PCR; TCRdb lists only in-frame clones, some missing. The sample holds approximately 360,000 clones, over 80% seen once. The V call is TRBV7-9, the J call TRBJ1-1, with a weak D call TRBD1 (5 bases). The source of this sequence is a woman aged 45-65 years who had recovered from COVID-19. The sequencing input was PBMCs or T cells enriched from blood (not recorded which). CDR3 DNA sequence: TGTGCCAGCAGCTTAGGATCAGGGTGGGGGAACACTGAAGCTTTCTTT. The encoded protein is CASSLGSGWGNTEAFF.